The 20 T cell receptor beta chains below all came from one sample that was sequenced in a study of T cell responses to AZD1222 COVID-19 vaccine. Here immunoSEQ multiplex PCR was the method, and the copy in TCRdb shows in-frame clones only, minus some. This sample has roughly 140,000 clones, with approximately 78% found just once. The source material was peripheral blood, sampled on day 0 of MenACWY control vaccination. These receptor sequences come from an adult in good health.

The CDR3 DNA reads TGCAGTGCTCAGGCCTATGGCTACACCTTC. It codes for CSAQAYGYTF. The chain carries TRBV20-1 and TRBJ1-2; D not resolved. The CDR3 is made up of 10 amino acids. Trimming shortened V by 5 bases and J by 4 bases, and 5 bases separated the two germline ends. Germline loops: CDR1 DFQATT, CDR2 SNEGSKA (reference sequence).

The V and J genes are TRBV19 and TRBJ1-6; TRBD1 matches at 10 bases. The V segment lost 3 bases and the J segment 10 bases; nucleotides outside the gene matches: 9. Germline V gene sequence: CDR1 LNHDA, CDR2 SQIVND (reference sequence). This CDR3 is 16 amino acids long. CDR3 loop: CASSMRRGQGHSPLHF. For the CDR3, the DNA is TGTGCCAGTAGTATGAGGAGGGGACAGGGGCACTCACCCCTCCACTTT.

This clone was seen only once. CDR3 nucleotide sequence: TGTGCCAGTAGTCCTATCCCGCTCACTGAAGCTTTCTTT. Its protein is CASSPIPLTEAFF. The chain recombines TRBV19 with TRBJ1-1, with D unclear. The germline V and J ends were trimmed by 5 bases and 4 bases, with 11 bases remaining between them. Germline CDR1 reads LNHDA; CDR2 reads SQIVND (reference sequence). The CDR3 consists of 13 residues.

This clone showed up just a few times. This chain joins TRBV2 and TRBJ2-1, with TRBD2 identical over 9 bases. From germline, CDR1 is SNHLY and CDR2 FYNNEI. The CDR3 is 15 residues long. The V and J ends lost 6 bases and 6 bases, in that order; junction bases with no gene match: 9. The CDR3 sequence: CASRLGTSPFNEQFF. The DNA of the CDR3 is TGTGCCAGCAGGCTAGGGACTAGCCCTTTCAATGAGCAGTTCTTC.

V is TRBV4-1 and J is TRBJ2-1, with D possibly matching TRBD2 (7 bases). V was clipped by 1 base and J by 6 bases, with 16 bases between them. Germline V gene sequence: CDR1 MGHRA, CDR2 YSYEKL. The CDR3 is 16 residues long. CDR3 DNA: TGCGCCAGCAGCCAAGGGATACGGGGGGCATTCAATGAGCAGTTCTTC. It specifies CASSQGIRGAFNEQFF.

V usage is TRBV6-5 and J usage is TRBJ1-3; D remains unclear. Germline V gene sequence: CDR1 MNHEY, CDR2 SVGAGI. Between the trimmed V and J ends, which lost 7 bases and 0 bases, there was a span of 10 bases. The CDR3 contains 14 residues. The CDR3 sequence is CASNPGPSGNTIYF. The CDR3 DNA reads TGTGCCAGCAACCCGGGCCCCTCTGGAAACACCATATATTTT.

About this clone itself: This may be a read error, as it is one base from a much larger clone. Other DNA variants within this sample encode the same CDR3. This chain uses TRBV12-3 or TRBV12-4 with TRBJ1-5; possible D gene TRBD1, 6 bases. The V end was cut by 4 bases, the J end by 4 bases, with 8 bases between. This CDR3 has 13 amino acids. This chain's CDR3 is CASSSQGNQPQHF. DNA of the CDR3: TGTGCCAGCAGTTCCCAGGGGAATCAGCCCCAGCATTTT.

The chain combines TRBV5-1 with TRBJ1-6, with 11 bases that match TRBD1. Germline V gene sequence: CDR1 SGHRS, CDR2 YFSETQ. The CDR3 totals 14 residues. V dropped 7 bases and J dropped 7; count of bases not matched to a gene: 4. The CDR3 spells CASGQGAENSPLHF. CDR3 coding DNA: TGCGCCAGCGGACAGGGGGCGGAAAATTCACCCCTCCACTTT.

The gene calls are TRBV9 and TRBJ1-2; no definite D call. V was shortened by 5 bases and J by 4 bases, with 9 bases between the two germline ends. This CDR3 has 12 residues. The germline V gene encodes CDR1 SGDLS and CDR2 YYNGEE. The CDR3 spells CASSDRFYGYTF. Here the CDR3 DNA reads TGTGCCAGCAGTGACCGGTTCTATGGCTACACCTTC. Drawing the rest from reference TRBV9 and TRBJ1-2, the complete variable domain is DSGVTQTPKHLITATGQRVTLRCSPRSGDLSVYWYQQSLDQGLQFLIQYYNGEERAKGNILERFSAQQFPDLHSELNLSSLELGDSALYFCASSDRFYGYTFGSGTRLTVV.

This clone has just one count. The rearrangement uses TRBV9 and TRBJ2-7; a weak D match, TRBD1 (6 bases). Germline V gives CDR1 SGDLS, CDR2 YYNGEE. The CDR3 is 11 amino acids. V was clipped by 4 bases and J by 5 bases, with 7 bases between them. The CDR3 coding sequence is TGTGCCAGCAGCAGGGACAACGAGCAGTACTTC. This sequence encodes CASSRDNEQYF.

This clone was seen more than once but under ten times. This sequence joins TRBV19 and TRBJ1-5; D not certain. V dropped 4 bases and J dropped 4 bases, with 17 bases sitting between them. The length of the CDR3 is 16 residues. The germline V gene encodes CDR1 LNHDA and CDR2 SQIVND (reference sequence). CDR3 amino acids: CASSTTWQALNQPQHF. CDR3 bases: TGTGCCAGTAGTACCACCTGGCAGGCGTTAAATCAGCCCCAGCATTTT.

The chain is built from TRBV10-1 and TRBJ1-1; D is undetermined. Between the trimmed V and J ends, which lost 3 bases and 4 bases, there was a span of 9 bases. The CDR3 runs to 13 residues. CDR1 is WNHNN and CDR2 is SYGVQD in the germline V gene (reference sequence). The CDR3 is CASSEPPSTEAFF. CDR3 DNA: TGCGCCAGCAGTGAACCCCCCTCCACTGAAGCTTTCTTT.

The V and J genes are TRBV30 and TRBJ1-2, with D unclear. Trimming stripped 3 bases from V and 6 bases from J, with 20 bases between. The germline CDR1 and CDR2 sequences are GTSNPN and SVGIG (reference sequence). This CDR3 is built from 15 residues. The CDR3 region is CAWSQLGNGIDGYTF. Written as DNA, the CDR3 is TGTGCCTGGAGCCAATTGGGCAACGGAATCGATGGCTACACCTTC.

The CDR3 region is CASSLGTSGYNEQFF. The CDR3 nucleotides are TGTGCCAGCAGCTTGGGGACTAGCGGTTACAATGAGCAGTTCTTC. J is TRBJ2-1 and V is TRBV7-7; TRBD2 matches at 11 bases. The germline V gene encodes CDR1 SSHAT and CDR2 FNYEAQ (reference sequence). V was pared by 3 bases and J by 4 bases, with 2 bases of the junction left unmatched. The CDR3 spans 15 residues.

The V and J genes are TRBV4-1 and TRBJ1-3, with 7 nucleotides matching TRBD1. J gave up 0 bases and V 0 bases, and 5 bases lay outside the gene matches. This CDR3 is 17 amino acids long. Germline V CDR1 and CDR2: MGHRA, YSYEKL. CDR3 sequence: CASSQDQGVSSGNTIYF. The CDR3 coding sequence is TGCGCCAGCAGCCAAGATCAGGGGGTAAGCTCTGGAAACACCATATATTTT.

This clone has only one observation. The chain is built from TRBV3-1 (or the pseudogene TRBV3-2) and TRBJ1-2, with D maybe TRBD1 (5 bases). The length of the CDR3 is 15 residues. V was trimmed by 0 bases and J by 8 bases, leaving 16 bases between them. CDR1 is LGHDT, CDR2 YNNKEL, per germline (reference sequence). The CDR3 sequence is CASSQDLTASGGYTF. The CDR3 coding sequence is TGTGCCAGCAGCCAAGATCTGACAGCCTCGGGAGGCTACACCTTC.

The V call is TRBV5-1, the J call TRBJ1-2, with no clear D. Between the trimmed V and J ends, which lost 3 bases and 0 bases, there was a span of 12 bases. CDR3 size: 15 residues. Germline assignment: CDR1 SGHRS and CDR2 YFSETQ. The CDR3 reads CASSWAFATNYGYTF. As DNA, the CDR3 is TGCGCCAGCAGCTGGGCCTTTGCGACTAACTATGGCTACACCTTC.

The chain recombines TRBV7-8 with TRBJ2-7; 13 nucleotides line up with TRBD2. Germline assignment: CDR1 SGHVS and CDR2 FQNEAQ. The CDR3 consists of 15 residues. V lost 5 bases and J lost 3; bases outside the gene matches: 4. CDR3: CASSRLAGGGYEQYF. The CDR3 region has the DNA TGTGCCAGCAGCCGACTAGCGGGGGGAGGCTACGAGCAGTACTTC.

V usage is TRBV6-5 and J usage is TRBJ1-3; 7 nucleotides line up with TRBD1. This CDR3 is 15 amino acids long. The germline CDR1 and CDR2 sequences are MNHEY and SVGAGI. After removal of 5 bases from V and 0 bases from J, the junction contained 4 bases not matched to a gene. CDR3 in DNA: TGTGCCAGCAGTAACCGACAGGGCTCTGGAAACACCATATATTTT. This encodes CASSNRQGSGNTIYF.

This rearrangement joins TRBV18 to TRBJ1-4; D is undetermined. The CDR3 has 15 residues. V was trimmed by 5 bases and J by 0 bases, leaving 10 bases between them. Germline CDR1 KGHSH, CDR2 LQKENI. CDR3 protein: CASSARGPTNEKLFF. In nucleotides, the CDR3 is TGTGCCAGCTCAGCCCGTGGACCAACTAATGAAAAACTGTTTTTT.